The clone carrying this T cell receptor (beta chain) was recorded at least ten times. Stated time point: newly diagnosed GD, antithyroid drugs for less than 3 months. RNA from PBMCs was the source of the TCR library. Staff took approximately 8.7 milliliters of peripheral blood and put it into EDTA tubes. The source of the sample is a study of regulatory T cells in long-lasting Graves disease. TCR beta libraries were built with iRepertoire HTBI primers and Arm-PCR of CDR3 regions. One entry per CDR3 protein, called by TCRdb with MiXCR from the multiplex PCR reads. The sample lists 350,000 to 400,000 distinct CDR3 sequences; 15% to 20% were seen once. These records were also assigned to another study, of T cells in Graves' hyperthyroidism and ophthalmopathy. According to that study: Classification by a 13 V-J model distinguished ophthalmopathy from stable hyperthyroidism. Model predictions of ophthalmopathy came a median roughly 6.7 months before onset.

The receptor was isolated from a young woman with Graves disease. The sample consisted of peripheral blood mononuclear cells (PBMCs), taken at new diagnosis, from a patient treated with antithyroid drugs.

The CDR3 coding sequence is TGCAGTGCTAGAGATCAGGGACGAGTGTTCGAAGCGCAGTACTTC. Translation gives CSARDQGRVFEAQYF. V and J are TRBV20-1 and TRBJ2-7; D may be TRBD1 or TRBD2 (5 bases each). V dropped 0 bases and J dropped 9 bases, with 21 bases sitting between them. The CDR3 runs 15 residues. Germline V lookup: CDR1 DFQATT, CDR2 SNEGSKA (reference sequence).